This T cell receptor (beta chain) was captured in a study of T cell repertoires in cytomegalovirus infection. Study-wide context: As its CMV epitopes, the study selected recently identified HLA-C-restricted and well-studied HLA-B-restricted targets. Through public TCR beta signatures, both CMV infection and matching HLA type were indicated.

TCRdb analysed the reads with MiXCR anew, one entry per CDR3 protein. In the table there are roughly 500,000 distinct CDR3 sequences, around 30% of which are singletons. Study results and limitations: Summed frequency of public TCR beta families distinguished CMV carriers with the relevant HLA. Within the response measured ex vivo, HLA-C-restricted CMV-specific TCR beta clonotypes were dominant.

This clonotype was found a few times. Antigen specificity is unknown. Germline loops: CDR1 SGHTA, CDR2 FQGNSA. V was cut by 5 bases and J by 2 bases, with 15 bases left in between. This CDR3 has 16 residues. This specimen consisted of cultured PBMCs, obtained from culture after CMV antigen stimulation. The V and J genes are TRBV7-2 and TRBJ2-2; D may correspond to TRBD1 or TRBD2 (5 bases each). This receptor was identified in a human donor in good health (CMV status not recorded). Some clones in this sample may be carry-over from other donors' samples. The CDR3 DNA reads as TGTGCCAGCAGCGGCCCGGGACGGCAAAACACCGGGGAGCTGTTTTTT. Protein product: CASSGPGRQNTGELFF.